The 5 T cell receptor beta chains given below trace back to one sample, sequenced in a study of T cells after yellow fever vaccination. TCRdb reprocessed the 5' RACE reads with MiXCR, giving one entry per CDR3 protein. The sample consists of about 200,000 distinct CDR3 sequences, approximately 3% of them appearing once. The source material was CD4+ T cells sorted from PBMCs, sampled 10 days after the yellow fever booster vaccination. The receptors come from a man younger than 35 who received the YFV17D yellow fever vaccine.

This clonotype was seen more than once but under ten times. The rearrangement links TRBV5-6 to TRBJ2-3, with 10 bases matching TRBD1. There are 16 residues in the CDR3. J lost 6 bases, V lost 5 bases, and 12 bases had no gene match. The germline V gene has CDR1 SGHDT and CDR2 YYEEEE. DNA of the CDR3: TGTGCCAGCAGGCAAAGGGACAGGGGTAATTTCGATACGCAGTATTTT. Residues: CASRQRDRGNFDTQYF.

In this sample, this clonotype turned up a few times. The chain is built from TRBV4-1 and TRBJ1-5, with D possibly being TRBD1 (6 bases). This CDR3 contains 17 residues. V shed 0 bases and J shed 4 bases, with 16 bases lying between them. From germline, CDR1 is MGHRA and CDR2 YSYEKL. Written as DNA, the CDR3 is TGCGCCAGCAGCCAAGAGCGGGCAGGGGAGATTAATCAGCCCCAGCATTTT. It encodes CASSQERAGEINQPQHF.

This clonotype has at least ten counts. The DNA of the CDR3 is TGCGCCAGCAGCCAACCACTAGCGGGGGATAGTGAGCAGTTCTTC. This translates into CASSQPLAGDSEQFF. V is TRBV4-1 and J is TRBJ2-1; 11 bases map to TRBD2. Germline V lookup: CDR1 MGHRA, CDR2 YSYEKL. V was pared by 2 bases and J by 9 bases, with 6 bases of the junction left unmatched. This CDR3 spans 15 amino acids.

The rearrangement joins TRBV5-1 to TRBJ2-3; D gene ambiguous. Deletions cut 4 bases from V and 4 bases from J, with 13 bases between. Per the germline V gene, CDR1 is SGHRS and CDR2 is YFSETQ. The CDR3 runs 14 residues. In DNA, the CDR3 is TGCGCCAGCAGCCCTGATCCATGGGCAGATACGCAGTATTTT. It is translated as CASSPDPWADTQYF.

This clonotype was seen repeatedly, ten times or more. The chain employs TRBV20-1 and TRBJ2-7; unclear D gene. Per the germline V gene, CDR1 is DFQATT and CDR2 is SNEGSKA (reference sequence). Trimming cost V 0 bases and J 0 bases, with 9 bases left between them. There are 14 residues in the CDR3. The CDR3 protein is CSAREEQNSYEQYF. The CDR3 nucleotides are TGCAGTGCTAGAGAGGAACAGAACTCCTACGAGCAGTACTTC.